This T cell receptor (beta chain) was recovered during a study of blood T cell repertoires in COVID-19. Across the study: Specimens from acute and convalescent COVID-19 originated in the United States, Italy and Spain.

This clone was found once. In the authors' methods: Amplification with reference gene primers provided the estimates of nucleated cell counts. Some clones are missing from TCRdb's copy, which holds only in-frame ones; the method was immunoSEQ multiplex PCR. D and trimming come from the DNA, and the V and J calls and clone size come from that table. The sample lists 400,000 or so clones, more than 70% seen once, with approximately 1.8% in the top ten. The V end lost 5 bases, the J end lost 3 bases, and 13 bases lay between the germline ends. Germline V CDR1 and CDR2: SGHTA, FQGNSA. The CDR3 contains 15 residues.

V is TRBV7-2 and J is TRBJ1-4; no definite D call. This receptor was obtained from a man aged 40-49 years in a cohort exposed to, infected with or recovered from COVID-19 (not recorded which). Sequencing was performed on PBMCs or T cells enriched from blood (not recorded which). CDR3 residues: CASSNTRSSNEKLFF. CDR3 DNA sequence: TGTGCCAGCAGCAATACAAGATCTTCTAATGAAAAACTGTTTTTT.